This passage covers 30 T cell receptor beta chains from one sample sequenced in a study of identical twins. TCRdb reanalysed the 5' RACE reads using MiXCR and keeps one entry per CDR3 protein. The sample includes about 790,000 distinct CDR3 sequences, around a sixth of them seen just once. The data were also submitted as part of a second study, on T cells expressing NK-cell markers.

Source material: PBMCs. Receptor source: a woman under 30 in good health.

V gene TRBV12-3 or TRBV12-4 combines with J gene TRBJ2-4; D possibly corresponds to TRBD1 (5 bases). This CDR3 comprises 14 residues. Trimming took off 5 bases at V and 7 bases at J, with 15 bases between the two ends. The DNA of the CDR3 is TGTGCCAGCAGTCCGGACACGTACGGGAACATTCAGTACTTC. Its protein product is CASSPDTYGNIQYF.

The chain joins TRBV20-1 to TRBJ2-7, with D unresolved. Germline lookup yields CDR1 DFQATT and CDR2 SNEGSKA (reference sequence). Trimming removed 6 bases at V and 4 bases at J, with 13 bases between. The CDR3 length is 12 residues. The CDR3, as DNA: TGCAGTGCCGGGTCACGGCCTTACGAGCAGTACTTC. Its translation: CSAGSRPYEQYF.

This clonotype appeared a few times. The V gene is TRBV27, the J gene TRBJ2-7; 8 positions agree with TRBD1. Germline values: CDR1 MNHEY, CDR2 SMNVEV (reference sequence). The CDR3 runs 13 residues. V shed 11 bases, J shed 3 bases, and the junction held 9 bases outside the gene matches. The CDR3 reads CASMGTGSYEQYF. CDR3 bases: TGTGCCTCCATGGGGACAGGCAGCTACGAGCAGTACTTC.

The chain has TRBV3-1 and TRBJ2-4, with D perhaps assigned TRBD1 or TRBD2 (5 bases each). From germline, CDR1 is LGHDT and CDR2 YNNKEL (reference sequence). The length of the CDR3 is 15 residues. The V and J ends lost 0 bases and 5 bases respectively, with 11 bases between them. CDR3 coding DNA: TGTGCCAGCAGCCAAGATTTAGGGGAGCAAAACATTCAGTACTTC. Translated: CASSQDLGEQNIQYF.

The V call is TRBV3-1, the J call TRBJ2-1; no reliable D call. Germline loops: CDR1 LGHDT, CDR2 YNNKEL (reference sequence). V was shortened by 3 bases and J by 6 bases, with 18 bases between the two germline ends. The CDR3 has 16 residues. CDR3: CASSQDWTRIRNEQFF. CDR3 sequence (DNA): TGTGCCAGCAGCCAGGATTGGACGAGGATTCGCAATGAGCAGTTCTTC.

This clonotype turned up a few times. Written as DNA, the CDR3 is TGTGCCGGTCCCCCAGGGGCAACTGAAGAGACCCAGTACTTC. Its translation: CAGPPGATEETQYF. V is TRBV9 and J is TRBJ2-5; the D gene is possibly TRBD1 (6 bases). The CDR3 consists of 14 residues. Germline lookup yields CDR1 SGDLS and CDR2 YYNGEE. V lost 10 bases, J lost 3 bases, and 19 bases lay in between.

The chain carries TRBV6-2 or TRBV6-3 and TRBJ2-4; 7 bases are shared with TRBD2. J lost 8 bases, V lost 2 bases, and 9 bases had no gene match. CDR3 length: 15 residues. CDR1 is MNHEY, CDR2 SVGEGT, per germline. CDR3 nucleotides: TGTGCCAGCAGTTACGGGAGGGTACCCCAGGACATTCAGTACTTC. Encoded protein: CASSYGRVPQDIQYF.

The J gene is TRBJ2-5, the V gene TRBV9; D might be TRBD2 (5 bases). Germline CDR1 reads SGDLS; CDR2 reads YYNGEE. This CDR3 region has 15 residues. Trimming took off 1 base at V and 2 bases at J, with 12 bases between the two ends. As DNA, the CDR3 is TGTGCCAGCAGCGTACGTTTTAGCGCTCAAGAGACCCAGTACTTC. Encoded protein: CASSVRFSAQETQYF. The full variable domain, completed using reference TRBV9 and TRBJ2-5, is DSGVTQTPKHLITATGQRVTLRCSPRSGDLSVYWYQQSLDQGLQFLIQYYNGEERAKGNILERFSAQQFPDLHSELNLSSLELGDSALYFCASSVRFSAQETQYFGPGTRLLVL.

This chain links TRBV5-1 with TRBJ2-7; perhaps TRBD1 as D (6 bases). The V end was cut by 2 bases, the J end by 0 bases, with 15 bases between. The germline gives CDR1 SGHRS, CDR2 YFSETQ. The CDR3 has 16 residues. CDR3 in amino acids: CASSFAPGHSSYEQYF. CDR3 coding DNA: TGCGCCAGCAGCTTTGCCCCGGGACACAGCTCCTACGAGCAGTACTTC.

The sample holds a few counts of this clonotype. The chain couples TRBV20-1 to TRBJ2-7; 14 bases align to TRBD2. Per the germline V gene, CDR1 is DFQATT and CDR2 is SNEGSKA (reference sequence). Trimming took 3 bases from V and 3 from J; bases not matched to a gene: 4. This CDR3 has 15 amino acids. CDR3 in DNA: TGCAGTGCTAGCCGGACTAGCGGGGGGAACTACGAGCAGTACTTC. Its protein is CSASRTSGGNYEQYF.

This clonotype was detected a few times. The chain employs TRBV18 and TRBJ1-1; TRBD1 is a possible D gene (5 bases). Germline V CDR1 and CDR2: KGHSH, LQKENI. Trimming stripped 6 bases from V and 4 bases from J, with 18 bases between. This CDR3 contains 15 residues. The DNA for the CDR3 is TGTGCCAGCTCGCAAGAACCGGGACGGACCACTGAAGCTTTCTTT. The encoded protein is CASSQEPGRTTEAFF.

This clonotype was observed a handful of times. The J gene is TRBJ2-5, the V gene TRBV29-1; 7 bases fit TRBD1. The germline gives CDR1 SQVTM, CDR2 ANQGSEA. CDR3 length: 12 amino acids. The J segment lost 5 bases and the V segment lost 8 bases, leaving 8 bases of the junction unmatched. CDR3 in DNA: TGCAGCTTCGACAGGGTTGCGGAGACCCAGTACTTC. The encoded protein is CSFDRVAETQYF. Drawing the rest from reference TRBV29-1 and TRBJ2-5, the complete variable domain is SAVISQKPSRDICQRGTSLTIQCQVDSQVTMMFWYRQQPGQSLTLIATANQGSEATYESGFVIDKFPISRPNLTFSTLTVSNMSPEDSSIYLCSFDRVAETQYFGPGTRLLVL.

This clonotype has a handful of counts. V gene TRBV2 combines with J gene TRBJ2-1; TRBD1 aligns across 8 bases. Trimming cost V 6 bases and J 6 bases; bases outside gene matches: 7. CDR1 is SNHLY, CDR2 FYNNEI, per germline. This CDR3 spans 14 amino acids. The CDR3 is CASRTQGAVNEQFF. The DNA for the CDR3 is TGTGCCAGCAGGACTCAGGGGGCGGTCAATGAGCAGTTCTTC.

The chain recombines TRBV11-3 with TRBJ2-3; 12 nucleotides line up with TRBD1. The CDR3 is 15 amino acids. CDR1 is SGHNT, CDR2 YENEEA, per germline. After removal of 5 bases from V and 3 bases from J, the junction contained 3 bases not matched to a gene. The CDR3 is CASSRDRGRTDTQYF. CDR3 nucleotides: TGTGCCAGCAGCCGGGACAGGGGGCGTACAGATACGCAGTATTTT.

This clonotype was picked up a small number of times. The J gene is TRBJ2-1, the V gene TRBV12-3 or TRBV12-4; D is perhaps TRBD2 (7 bases). The CDR3 has 20 amino acids. Trimming pared 1 base from V and 5 bases from J, leaving 27 bases between. The CDR3 sequence: CASSLVGGTEGGMANNEQFF. CDR3 DNA sequence: TGTGCCAGCAGTTTAGTTGGGGGGACCGAGGGGGGGATGGCCAACAATGAGCAGTTCTTC.

The rearrangement links TRBV12-3 or TRBV12-4 to TRBJ2-5; 15 bases fit TRBD2. The CDR3 has 17 residues. V shed 5 bases and J 1 base; nucleotides not matched to a gene: 5. DNA for the CDR3: TGTGCCAGCAGTCGGACTAGCGGGAGGGCCTTCCAAGAGACCCAGTACTTC. Residues: CASSRTSGRAFQETQYF.

This clonotype was counted between two and nine times. The CDR3: CASGKQGGHYGYTF. In DNA, the CDR3 is TGTGCTAGTGGCAAACAGGGGGGACACTATGGCTACACCTTC. This sequence joins TRBV12-5 and TRBJ1-2; 8 nucleotides agree with TRBD1. Germline CDR1 is LGHNT and CDR2 is FRNRAP. The CDR3 runs to 14 residues. J was trimmed by 3 bases and V by 6 bases; bases with no gene match: 6.

V usage is TRBV12-3 or TRBV12-4 and J usage is TRBJ1-2, with TRBD1 identical over 7 bases. The V and J ends lost 5 bases and 8 bases, in that order; junction bases with no gene match: 8. The length of the CDR3 is 13 residues. CDR3 bases: TGTGCCAGCAGTAAGACAGGGCCTTCCGGCTACACCTTC. It yields the protein CASSKTGPSGYTF.

V is TRBV7-9 and J is TRBJ1-2; TRBD1 agrees at 7 bases. CDR1 and CDR2 (germline): SEHNR, FQNEAQ (reference sequence). The CDR3 totals 13 residues. Trimming removed 4 bases from V and 8 bases from J; junction bases left unmatched: 7. The CDR3 region is CASSSTGFGGYTF. The CDR3 bases are TGTGCCAGCAGCTCGACAGGGTTTGGAGGCTACACCTTC.

This clonotype appeared a few times. V is TRBV3-1 and J is TRBJ1-1, with D perhaps TRBD1 (6 bases). The germline gives CDR1 LGHDT, CDR2 YNNKEL (reference sequence). The germline V and J ends were trimmed by 6 bases and 0 bases, with 17 bases remaining between them. The CDR3 sequence is 16 residues long. The CDR3 protein is CASSRGTEYMNTEAFF. CDR3 bases: TGTGCCAGCAGTAGGGGGACCGAATACATGAACACTGAAGCTTTCTTT.

In this sample, this clonotype turned up a few times. The chain has TRBV15 and TRBJ2-5; D ambiguous. V lost 3 bases and J 5 bases, leaving 13 bases between the germline ends. Per the germline V gene, CDR1 is LNHNV and CDR2 is YYDKDF (reference sequence). The CDR3 is 14 amino acids. The CDR3 DNA follows: TGTGCCACCAGCAGTTCAACTTTGGGGGAGACCCAGTACTTC. It encodes CATSSSTLGETQYF.

This chain links TRBV10-1 with TRBJ2-7; TRBD1 aligns across 7 bases. This CDR3 spans 14 amino acids. CDR1 WNHNN and CDR2 SYGVQD come from the germline V gene (reference sequence). J lost 5 bases, V lost 3 bases, and 7 bases had no gene match. For the CDR3, the DNA is TGCGCCAGCAGTGATTGGGACAGTCTCGACGAGCAGTACTTC. Its translation: CASSDWDSLDEQYF.

This clonotype came up a few times. The chain joins TRBV6-2 or TRBV6-3 to TRBJ1-5; D is ambiguous. CDR1 is MNHEY and CDR2 is SVGEGT in the germline V gene. V was pared by 2 bases and J by 3 bases, with 11 bases between. The length of the CDR3 is 15 residues. CDR3 sequence: CASSYGQAFNQPQHF. CDR3 nucleotides: TGTGCCAGCAGTTACGGGCAGGCGTTCAATCAGCCCCAGCATTTT.

This clonotype was recorded a few times. The rearrangement links TRBV27 to TRBJ2-7; 9 nucleotides match TRBD1. J was trimmed by 5 bases and V by 5 bases; bases with no gene match: 16. CDR1 is MNHEY and CDR2 is SMNVEV in the germline V gene (reference sequence). There are 17 residues in the CDR3. The CDR3 sequence: CASSPLSRGTGSNEQYF. For the CDR3, the DNA is TGTGCCAGCAGTCCACTTAGTAGGGGGACAGGGTCAAACGAGCAGTACTTC.

V is TRBV20-1 and J is TRBJ2-7; 8 nucleotides align to TRBD1. The V gene's germline CDR1 is DFQATT and CDR2 SNEGSKA (reference sequence). This CDR3 contains 16 residues. V lost 6 bases to trimming and J lost 5 bases; unmatched junction nucleotides: 18. The CDR3 protein is CSAADYPRQGRNEQYF. CDR3 nucleotide sequence: TGCAGTGCGGCTGACTACCCTAGACAGGGGAGGAACGAGCAGTACTTC.

The chain couples TRBV5-1 to TRBJ2-7; 7 bases are shared with TRBD1. J was trimmed by 2 bases and V by 3 bases; bases with no gene match: 14. The germline V gene has CDR1 SGHRS and CDR2 YFSETQ. The CDR3 has 17 residues. As DNA, the CDR3 is TGCGCCAGCAGCTCCGCGGTGGACAGGCTCCTCCCCTACGAGCAGTACTTC. This codes for CASSSAVDRLLPYEQYF.

The CDR3 reads CASSNLAGPYEQYF. The CDR3 DNA reads TGTGCCAGCAGTAATCTAGCGGGACCCTACGAGCAGTACTTC. The chain combines TRBV27 with TRBJ2-7; 9 nucleotides align to TRBD2. CDR1 and CDR2 from the germline V gene are MNHEY and SMNVEV (reference sequence). J gave up 2 bases and V 5 bases, and 4 bases lay outside the gene matches. This CDR3 spans 14 amino acids.

V gene TRBV12-3 or TRBV12-4 combines with J gene TRBJ2-3; 9 bases map to TRBD2. CDR3 length: 15 amino acids. J lost 2 bases, V lost 5 bases, and 5 bases had no gene match. CDR3: CASSPSGANTDTQYF. The CDR3 DNA sequence: TGTGCCAGCAGTCCTAGCGGGGCTAACACAGATACGCAGTATTTT.

V is TRBV27 and J is TRBJ2-5; perhaps TRBD2 as D (7 bases). Germline-derived CDR1 and CDR2 are MNHEY and SMNVEV (reference sequence). The CDR3 consists of 15 residues. V was cut by 5 bases and J by 1 base, with 14 bases left in between. The CDR3 loop is CASSRLGGPQETQYF. In DNA, the CDR3 is TGTGCCAGCAGTCGCCTGGGGGGGCCCCAAGAGACCCAGTACTTC.

The chain is built from TRBV20-1 and TRBJ2-3; 7 bases agree with TRBD2. Germline loops: CDR1 DFQATT, CDR2 SNEGSKA (reference sequence). The V and J ends lost 1 base and 3 bases, in that order; junction bases with no gene match: 7. The CDR3 length is 15 residues. Here the CDR3 reads CSARGTLAETDTQYF. The CDR3 region has the DNA TGCAGTGCTAGAGGGACTCTAGCGGAGACAGATACGCAGTATTTT.